Shown below are 21 T cell receptor beta chains from a single sample sequenced in a study of T cell repertoires in cytomegalovirus infection. Their antigens remain unidentified. TCRdb reprocessed the reads with MiXCR, giving one entry per CDR3 protein. The sample lists about 63,000 distinct CDR3 sequences; about 19% were seen once. Sample: CD8+ T cells from cultured PBMCs, taken from culture after CMV antigen stimulation. The receptors here all came from a human donor in good health (CMV status not recorded). Some clones in this sample may be carry-over from other donors' samples.

This clonotype was detected many times. The chain recombines TRBV7-2 with TRBJ1-2, with unresolved D. V lost 2 bases and J 3 bases, leaving 7 bases between the germline ends. Germline V gene lookup returns CDR1 SGHTA and CDR2 FQGNSA. This CDR3 is built from 13 residues. This CDR3 is CASSLIGDYGYTF. The CDR3 nucleotides read TGTGCCAGCAGCTTAATCGGGGACTATGGCTACACCTTC.

This sequence joins TRBV11-2 and TRBJ2-5; 9 bases map to TRBD2. CDR3 length: 16 residues. Germline-derived CDR1 and CDR2 are SGHAT and FQNNGV. Trimming took 1 base from V and 1 from J; bases not matched to a gene: 4. CDR3 sequence: CASSLVSSGAQETQYF. The CDR3, as DNA: TGTGCCAGCAGCTTAGTGTCTAGCGGGGCCCAAGAGACCCAGTACTTC. Full variable domain (remainder filled in from reference TRBV11-2 and TRBJ2-5): EAGVAQSPRYKIIEKRQSVAFWCNPISGHATLYWYQQILGQGPKLLIQFQNNGVVDDSQLPKDRFSAERLKGVDSTLKIQPAKLEDSAVYLCASSLVSSGAQETQYFGPGTRLLVL.

This clonotype counts as medium-sized. The junction differs from germline at one of its ends, possibly a read error. The rearrangement links TRBV7-7 to TRBJ2-7; TRBD1 might be the D (5 bases). The CDR3 contains 15 residues. Germline loops: CDR1 SSHAT, CDR2 FNYEAQ (reference sequence). CDR3 coding DNA: TGTGCTAGCAGCTTAGACGATACAGGTTCCTACGAGCAGTACTTC. This encodes CASSLDDTGSYEQYF.

This clonotype occurred many times. A junction end diverges from the germline sequence, so it may reflect a read error. V is TRBV7-6 and J is TRBJ1-2, with no clear D. This CDR3 is 13 amino acids long. Germline V lookup: CDR1 SGHVS, CDR2 FNYEAQ. The CDR3 loop reads CASSLGGEVSVIF. The CDR3 DNA sequence: TGTGCCAGCAGCTTAGGGGGAGAGGTCTCGGTCATCTTC.

At least ten counts were recorded for this clonotype. Here the CDR3 DNA reads TGCAGTGCTAGAAAAAAACCGGGACAGGGGTCGCCCAACCGAGAGACCCAGTACTTC. This codes for CSARKKPGQGSPNRETQYF. The chain couples TRBV20-1 to TRBJ2-5, with 10 bases lining up with TRBD1. The CDR3 sequence is 19 residues long. With V trimmed by 2 bases and J by 4 bases, 19 bases remained unmatched. Per germline, CDR1 DFQATT and CDR2 SNEGSKA (reference sequence).

The table lists this clonotype with a few counts. CDR3 sequence: CASSLRRYQETQYF. The CDR3 DNA reads as TGTGCCAGCAGCTTAAGGCGGTACCAAGAGACCCAGTACTTC. This rearrangement joins TRBV7-8 to TRBJ2-5; D is unclear. V was clipped by 2 bases and J by 0 bases, with 7 bases between them. Germline V gives CDR1 SGHVS, CDR2 FQNEAQ. The CDR3 length is 14 residues.

This clonotype turned up a few times. The chain links TRBV27 to TRBJ1-6, with D perhaps matching TRBD1 (5 bases). V was trimmed by 7 bases and J by 6 bases, leaving 13 bases between them. CDR1 is MNHEY, CDR2 SMNVEV, per germline (reference sequence). This CDR3 is 14 amino acids long. The CDR3 sequence is CASNLGGFNSPLHF. DNA of the CDR3: TGTGCCAGCAATCTGGGGGGGTTTAATTCACCCCTCCACTTT.

Note on this clonotype: Germline and junction disagree at one end, which may indicate a read error. The J gene is TRBJ2-1, the V gene TRBV7-7; the D call may be TRBD1 or TRBD2 (5 bases each). CDR3 length: 16 amino acids. Germline assignment: CDR1 SSHAT and CDR2 FNYEAQ (reference sequence). CDR3 DNA: TGTGCTAGCAGCTTAGTGGGGGTTGAAGGCGACAATGAGCAGTTCTTC. Protein product: CASSLVGVEGDNEQFF.

This chain joins TRBV7-6 and TRBJ1-6; D unclear. Per germline, CDR1 SGHVS and CDR2 FNYEAQ. The CDR3 has 15 amino acids. Deletions cut 4 bases from V and 7 bases from J, with 14 bases between. The CDR3 protein is CASSSSGGQNSPLHF. CDR3 bases: TGTGCCAGCAGCTCAAGTGGAGGGCAGAATTCACCCCTCCACTTT.

The rearrangement links TRBV7-2 to TRBJ1-2; D not resolved. CDR1 and CDR2 (germline): SGHTA, FQGNSA. Deletions cut 1 base from V and 6 bases from J, with 6 bases between. CDR3 length: 12 amino acids. CDR3 region: CASSLDGNGYTF. CDR3 in DNA: TGTGCCAGCAGCTTAGACGGAAATGGCTACACCTTC.

This clonotype has just a few counts. V and J are TRBV4-1 and TRBJ1-2, with 7 bases lining up with TRBD1. Trimming took 0 bases from V and 2 from J; bases not matched to a gene: 3. The germline V gene has CDR1 MGHRA and CDR2 YSYEKL. The CDR3 has 15 residues. CDR3 in DNA: TGCGCCAGCAGCCAAGATGGGACAGTCAACTATGGCTACACCTTC. It yields the protein CASSQDGTVNYGYTF.

This clonotype has a handful of counts. V and J are TRBV6-2 or TRBV6-3 and TRBJ1-1, with D possibly being TRBD1 (5 bases). Germline V gives CDR1 MNHEY, CDR2 SVGEGT. Trimming shortened V by 5 bases and J by 0 bases, and 10 bases separated the two germline ends. CDR3 length equals 14 residues. The DNA of the CDR3 is TGTGCCAGCAGTCTGGACACCTTGAACACTGAAGCTTTCTTT. Translating gives CASSLDTLNTEAFF.

This rearrangement joins TRBV12-3 or TRBV12-4 to TRBJ2-3, with D perhaps given as TRBD1 or TRBD2 (5 bases each). Between the trimmed V and J ends, which lost 0 bases and 8 bases, there was a span of 9 bases. The CDR3 has 13 residues. CDR3 amino acids: CASSLAGTGTQYF. The CDR3 nucleotides are TGTGCCAGCAGTTTAGCGGGGACGGGTACGCAGTATTTT.

The gene calls are TRBV4-1 and TRBJ1-1; D unclear. CDR3 size: 14 residues. V was shortened by 4 bases and J by 1 base, with 10 bases between the two germline ends. Germline CDR1 MGHRA, CDR2 YSYEKL. CDR3 sequence (DNA): TGCGCCAGCAGCCCCAATCCCGAGAACACTGAAGCTTTCTTT. Translating it yields CASSPNPENTEAFF.

The table lists this clonotype with a few counts. The J gene is TRBJ2-7, the V gene TRBV6-8; D gene unclear. The V and J ends lost 3 bases and 4 bases respectively, with 4 bases between them. There are 11 residues in the CDR3. Germline CDR1 MNHGY, CDR2 SAAAGT. CDR3 amino acids: CASSYEYEQYF. Here the CDR3 DNA reads TGTGCCAGCAGTTATGAGTACGAGCAGTACTTC.

This clonotype was detected many times. This chain connects TRBV13 to TRBJ1-1; TRBD1 agrees at 7 bases. The CDR3 has 14 amino acids. CDR1 and CDR2 (germline): PRHDT, FYEKMQ (reference sequence). V lost 0 bases, J lost 4 bases, and 2 bases stayed unmatched. In DNA form, the CDR3 reads TGTGCCAGCAGCTTAGGACAGGGGAGCACTGAAGCTTTCTTT. Its protein product is CASSLGQGSTEAFF.

This clonotype was seen many times. This chain connects TRBV28 to TRBJ1-3; 9 positions match TRBD1. CDR1 and CDR2 (germline): MDHEN, SYDVKM. The J segment lost 0 bases and the V segment lost 6 bases, leaving 9 bases of the junction unmatched. CDR3 length equals 17 residues. Here the CDR3 reads CASSPGDRATSGNTIYF. The CDR3 DNA reads TGTGCCAGCAGCCCCGGGGACAGGGCAACCTCTGGAAACACCATATATTTT.

The rearrangement links TRBV7-2 to TRBJ1-1; D call uncertain. Germline V CDR1 and CDR2: SGHTA, FQGNSA. The CDR3 runs 14 residues. With 3 bases removed from V and 0 bases from J, the gap between germline ends came to 8 bases. This CDR3 is CASSFVALNTEAFF. The CDR3 DNA is TGTGCCAGCAGCTTTGTCGCTTTGAACACTGAAGCTTTCTTT.

The chain has TRBV7-8 and TRBJ1-5; perhaps TRBD1 as D (5 bases). The CDR3 spans 15 residues. Trimming removed 1 base at V and 4 bases at J, with 11 bases between. Germline V CDR1 and CDR2: SGHVS, FQNEAQ. The CDR3 protein is CASSLDRRGNQPQHF. For the CDR3, the DNA is TGTGCCAGCAGCTTAGACAGGCGGGGGAATCAGCCCCAGCATTTT.

The chain combines TRBV7-2 with TRBJ2-5, with D unclear. The CDR3 has 10 amino acids. Germline lookup yields CDR1 SGHTA and CDR2 FQGNSA. Written as DNA, the CDR3 is TGTGGGAGTAGCCAAGAGACCCAGTACTTC. Translating it yields CGSSQETQYF.

This clonotype has just a few counts. The rearrangement joins TRBV12-3 or TRBV12-4 to TRBJ1-1; a weak D match, TRBD1 (5 bases). Trimming took off 2 bases at V and 11 bases at J, with 9 bases between the two ends. The CDR3 covers 11 residues. CDR3 bases: TGTGCCAGCAGTTTACAGGGACCGGCTTTCTTT. Its protein product is CASSLQGPAFF.